Shown below are 24 T cell receptor beta chains from a single sample sequenced in a study of OX40 agonist ivuxolimab in advanced cancers. The table came from immunoSEQ multiplex PCR; TCRdb's copy has only in-frame clones and leaves some out. The sample yields around 45,000 clones, approximately 89% seen once. Source: CD4+ or CD8+ T cells sorted from blood, taken in a trial of the OX40 agonist ivuxolimab. Receptors originate from an adult with an advanced solid tumor such as melanoma, head and neck, liver or kidney cancer.

This clone has just a few counts. The chain employs TRBV5-1 and TRBJ2-7; D gene ambiguous. This CDR3 contains 13 residues. Germline V gene lookup returns CDR1 SGHRS and CDR2 YFSETQ. Trimming removed 0 bases at V and 4 bases at J, with 8 bases between. CDR3 protein: CASSLGDGYEQYV. CDR3 nucleotides: TGCGCCAGCAGCTTGGGAGACGGTTACGAGCAGTACGTC.

The CDR3 region has the DNA TGTGCCAGCAGCCTCGGGACAGGGGCTGGAAACACCATATATTTT. Translating gives CASSLGTGAGNTIYF. The V gene is TRBV9, the J gene TRBJ1-3; 10 nucleotides align to TRBD1. J was trimmed by 2 bases and V by 4 bases; bases with no gene match: 3. CDR3 size: 15 residues. Germline CDR1 and CDR2: SGDLS and YYNGEE.

The V call is TRBV10-2, the J call TRBJ1-5, with D hard to call. Germline CDR1 WSHSY, CDR2 SAAADI. The V gene lost 7 bases and the J gene lost 7 bases, with 11 bases spanning the gap. This CDR3 is built from 12 residues. CDR3 amino acids: CASNSYLQPQHF. The CDR3 DNA reads TGCGCCAGCAATTCCTACCTACAGCCCCAGCATTTT.

This chain joins TRBV27 and TRBJ2-1; TRBD2 matches 10 bases. The CDR3 runs to 15 residues. V dropped 7 bases and J dropped 0; count of bases not matched to a gene: 3. Germline CDR1 reads MNHEY; CDR2 reads SMNVEV (reference sequence). The CDR3 loop reads CASTPSGSSYNEQFF. CDR3 nucleotides: TGTGCCAGCACCCCTAGCGGGAGCTCCTACAATGAGCAGTTCTTC.

This clone occurred once. This chain links TRBV6-1 with TRBJ2-1; 11 nucleotides align to TRBD2. CDR1 MNHNS and CDR2 SASEGT come from the germline V gene. V gave up 7 bases and J gave up 3 bases; unmatched junction bases: 5. The CDR3 covers 15 residues. For the CDR3, the DNA is TGTGCCAGCACCCTGACTAGCGGGATCTACAATGAGCAGTTCTTC. Translating it yields CASTLTSGIYNEQFF.

This chain joins TRBV6-5 and TRBJ1-1; 7 nucleotides match TRBD1. The trim removed 6 bases at V and 3 bases at J, leaving 7 bases unmatched. CDR1 is MNHEY, CDR2 SVGAGI, per germline. The CDR3 spans 14 residues. The CDR3 sequence: CASSDREVDTEAFF. The CDR3 nucleotides are TGTGCCAGCAGCGACAGGGAAGTAGACACTGAAGCTTTCTTT.

The V gene is TRBV4-1, the J gene TRBJ1-5, with unresolved D. The germline V gene has CDR1 MGHRA and CDR2 YSYEKL. The CDR3 loop spans 16 amino acids. Between the trimmed V and J ends, which lost 0 bases and 5 bases, there was a span of 14 bases. DNA for the CDR3: TGCGCCAGCAGCCAAGATCGAGATGTTGACTATCAGCCCCAGCATTTT. It translates to CASSQDRDVDYQPQHF.

The V call is TRBV30, the J call TRBJ1-5, with TRBD1 matching 7 bases. CDR1 is GTSNPN, CDR2 SVGIG, per germline (reference sequence). The CDR3 runs 13 residues. J lost 5 bases, V lost 3 bases, and 4 bases had no gene match. CDR3 bases: TGTGCCTGGAGCAGTACAGGGGATCAGCCCCAGCATTTT. The encoded protein is CAWSSTGDQPQHF.

A few counts support this clone. The V call is TRBV4-3, the J call TRBJ2-7; D is unresolved. V dropped 0 bases and J dropped 2 bases, with 5 bases sitting between them. The germline V gene has CDR1 LGHNA and CDR2 YSLEER. This CDR3 contains 13 residues. The DNA for the CDR3 is TGCGCCAGCAGCCAAGATGGAACCTACGAGCAGTACTTC. Its protein product is CASSQDGTYEQYF.

V is TRBV7-8 and J is TRBJ2-1, with D possibly matching TRBD2 (5 bases). The length of the CDR3 is 18 residues. V was clipped by 4 bases and J by 0 bases, with 19 bases between them. Germline V gives CDR1 SGHVS, CDR2 FQNEAQ. Written as DNA, the CDR3 is TGTGCCAGCAGCTCGACCCCCTTGAGGGTCTACTCCTACAATGAGCAGTTCTTC. Protein: CASSSTPLRVYSYNEQFF. Full variable domain (missing parts from reference TRBV7-8 and TRBJ2-1): GAGVSQSPRYKVAKRGQDVALRCDPISGHVSLFWYQQALGQGPEFLTYFQNEAQLDKSGLPSDRFFAERPEGSVSTLKIQRTQQEDSAVYLCASSSTPLRVYSYNEQFFGPGTRLTVL.

The V call is TRBV27, the J call TRBJ2-1; D is unresolved. V was shortened by 2 bases and J by 5 bases, with 10 bases between the two germline ends. Per the germline V gene, CDR1 is MNHEY and CDR2 is SMNVEV (reference sequence). This CDR3 is built from 14 residues. CDR3 DNA sequence: TGTGCCAGCAGTTTAGTGGCGTTTAACAATGAGCAGTTCTTC. Translated, it gives CASSLVAFNNEQFF.

The genes are TRBV5-8 and TRBJ2-7; TRBD2 matches 11 bases. CDR3 size: 15 residues. Trimming at V came to 5 bases and at J to 5 bases, leaving 9 bases not matched to a gene. Germline loops: CDR1 SGHTS, CDR2 YDEGEE. The CDR3: CASRLLAGAQHEQYF. The CDR3 DNA reads TGTGCCAGCAGATTACTAGCGGGGGCCCAGCACGAGCAGTACTTC.

The rearrangement uses TRBV10-3 and TRBJ2-7; D tentatively reads TRBD1 or TRBD2 (5 bases each). The CDR3 is 13 residues long. Germline CDR1 ENHRY, CDR2 SYGVKD. V was trimmed by 3 bases and J by 4 bases, leaving 10 bases between them. The CDR3 DNA follows: TGTGCCATCAGTGAAGGGACCAGATACGAGCAGTACGTC. It translates to CAISEGTRYEQYV.

J is TRBJ1-3 and V is TRBV7-9, with D possibly being TRBD1 (5 bases). Trimming removed 0 bases at V and 0 bases at J, with 6 bases between. CDR1 is SEHNR, CDR2 FQNEAQ, per germline (reference sequence). This CDR3 contains 15 residues. The CDR3 region has the DNA TGTGCCAGCAGCTTAGCAGGGGACTCTGGAAACACCATATATTTT. Protein product: CASSLAGDSGNTIYF.

V and J are TRBV27 and TRBJ2-3; 10 bases align to TRBD2. The V gene's germline CDR1 is MNHEY and CDR2 SMNVEV (reference sequence). V dropped 2 bases and J dropped 6; count of bases not matched to a gene: 5. The CDR3 totals 15 residues. This CDR3 is CASSLRSGGADTQYF. CDR3 DNA sequence: TGTGCCAGCAGTTTAAGAAGCGGGGGGGCGGATACGCAGTATTTT.

The CDR3 nucleotides are TGTGCCAGCAGTGAGTCGGCGCTGGAAGCTTTCTTT. This encodes CASSESALEAFF. The chain uses TRBV2 and TRBJ1-1; D remains ambiguous. The CDR3 contains 12 residues. Deletions cut 3 bases from V and 8 bases from J, with 10 bases between. Germline CDR1 is SNHLY and CDR2 is FYNNEI.

CDR3 region: CASSHVGGASGGWNEQFF. CDR3 in DNA: TGTGCCAGCAGCCACGTGGGGGGTGCTAGCGGGGGATGGAATGAGCAGTTCTTC. The chain uses TRBV7-9 and TRBJ2-1; 10 nucleotides agree with TRBD2. Trimming cost V 5 bases and J 7 bases; bases outside gene matches: 17. Germline CDR1 is SEHNR and CDR2 is FQNEAQ (reference sequence). This CDR3 has 18 amino acids.

The V call is TRBV6-6, the J call TRBJ2-3; D uncertain. The CDR3 loop spans 12 amino acids. Trimming took 2 bases from V and 4 from J, leaving 4 bases between them. Germline values: CDR1 MNHNY, CDR2 SVGAGI (reference sequence). The CDR3 reads CASSYAADTQYF. In DNA form, the CDR3 reads TGTGCCAGCAGTTACGCGGCAGATACGCAGTATTTT.

This chain links TRBV7-2 with TRBJ1-2; 9 bases fit TRBD1. This CDR3 comprises 14 residues. The J segment lost 5 bases and the V segment lost 3 bases, leaving 4 bases of the junction unmatched. Germline V CDR1 and CDR2: SGHTA, FQGNSA. Here the CDR3 reads CASSLGGQGYGYTF. In nucleotides, the CDR3 is TGTGCCAGCAGCTTGGGCGGACAGGGGTATGGCTACACCTTC.

This chain uses TRBV27 with TRBJ1-1; D may be TRBD1 (5 bases). CDR3 size: 15 residues. Germline CDR1 is MNHEY and CDR2 is SMNVEV (reference sequence). V lost 3 bases and J 1 base, leaving 12 bases between the germline ends. The DNA for the CDR3 is TGTGCCAGCAGTTTGTCCCAGGGCTGGAACACTGAAGCTTTCTTT. The encoded protein is CASSLSQGWNTEAFF.

CDR3 protein: CASKLDRGAYGYTF. The CDR3 DNA sequence: TGTGCCAGCAAACTGGACAGGGGCGCCTATGGCTACACCTTC. This chain joins TRBV28 and TRBJ1-2; 9 nucleotides agree with TRBD1. Germline V gives CDR1 MDHEN, CDR2 SYDVKM. The trim removed 7 bases at V and 4 bases at J, leaving 7 bases unmatched. The CDR3 runs 14 residues.

J is TRBJ2-2 and V is TRBV19, with no clear D. Trimming shortened V by 5 bases and J by 2 bases, and 9 bases separated the two germline ends. The CDR3 consists of 14 residues. Germline CDR1 and CDR2: LNHDA and SQIVND (reference sequence). CDR3 in DNA: TGTGCCAGTAGTTACTTACTCAACACCGGGGAGCTGTTTTTT. Translating gives CASSYLLNTGELFF. The full variable domain, completed using reference TRBV19 and TRBJ2-2, is DGGITQSPKYLFRKEGQNVTLSCEQNLNHDAMYWYRQDPGQGLRLIYYSQIVNDFQKGDIAEGYSVSREKKESFPLTVTSAQKNPTAFYLCASSYLLNTGELFFGEGSRLTVL.

This clone was recorded once. This chain connects TRBV28 to TRBJ2-7, with 7 bases aligning to TRBD2. The germline V gene has CDR1 MDHEN and CDR2 SYDVKM. The CDR3 extends over 13 amino acids. The CDR3 DNA is TGTGTTGTGGGGCGTCAGAGCGGGGCCACCCGGTACTTC. Translation: CVVGRQSGATRYF.

V is TRBV9 and J is TRBJ1-3, with D tentatively TRBD1 (5 bases). The germline V and J ends were trimmed by 0 bases and 4 bases, with 5 bases remaining between them. The CDR3 is 13 amino acids. Germline CDR1 SGDLS, CDR2 YYNGEE. The CDR3 loop is CASSVGDGNTIYF. The CDR3 DNA sequence: TGTGCCAGCAGCGTAGGGGACGGAAACACCATATATTTT.